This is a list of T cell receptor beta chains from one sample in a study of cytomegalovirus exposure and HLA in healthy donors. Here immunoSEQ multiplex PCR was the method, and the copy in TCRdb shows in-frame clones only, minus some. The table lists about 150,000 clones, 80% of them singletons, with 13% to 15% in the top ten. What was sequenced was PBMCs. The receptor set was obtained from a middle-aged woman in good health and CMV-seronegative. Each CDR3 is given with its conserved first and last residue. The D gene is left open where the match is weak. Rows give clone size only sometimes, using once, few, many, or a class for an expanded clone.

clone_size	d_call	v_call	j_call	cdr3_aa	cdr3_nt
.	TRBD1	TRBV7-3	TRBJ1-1	CASSSQQGSRKTEAFF	TGTGCCAGCAGCTCGCAACAGGGGTCTAGGAAGACTGAAGCTTTCTTT
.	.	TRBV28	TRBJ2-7	CASALGGGWEQYF	TGTGCCAGCGCCCTAGGTGGGGGGTGGGAGCAGTACTTC
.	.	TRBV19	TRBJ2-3	CASRERGARDTQYF	TGTGCCAGTCGGGAGCGAGGGGCCAGGGATACGCAGTATTTT
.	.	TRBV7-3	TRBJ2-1	CASSFFGGPLSYNEQFF	TGTGCCAGCAGCTTTTTCGGGGGGCCCCTCTCCTACAATGAGCAGTTCTTC
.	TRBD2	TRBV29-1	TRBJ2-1	CSEGLAGDVEQFF	TGCAGCGAGGGACTAGCGGGAGACGTCGAGCAGTTCTTC
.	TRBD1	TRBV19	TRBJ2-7	CASSRGQVGSYEQYF	TGTGCCAGTAGTAGGGGACAGGTAGGCTCCTACGAGCAGTACTTC
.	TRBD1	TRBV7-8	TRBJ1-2	CASSRAGTGSGGYTF	TGTGCCAGCAGCAGAGCCGGGACAGGGTCCGGGGGCTACACCTTC
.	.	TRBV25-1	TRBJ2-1	CASSEGRGDHNEQFF	TGTGCCAGCAGTGAGGGCAGGGGTGATCACAATGAGCAGTTCTTC
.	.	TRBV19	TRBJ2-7	CASTARGSYEQYF	TGTGCCAGTACGGCCCGGGGGAGCTACGAGCAGTACTTC
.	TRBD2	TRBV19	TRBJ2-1	CASRLAGSSYNEQFF	TGTGCCAGTAGACTAGCGGGGAGCTCCTACAATGAGCAGTTCTTC
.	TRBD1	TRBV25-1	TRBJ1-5	CASSGRQGASNQPQHF	TGTGCCAGCAGTGGTAGACAGGGGGCAAGCAATCAGCCCCAGCATTTT
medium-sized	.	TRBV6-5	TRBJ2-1	CASSYGTSYNEQFF	TGTGCCAGCAGTTACGGGACAAGCTACAATGAGCAGTTCTTC
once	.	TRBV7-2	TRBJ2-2	CASSLIASTGELFF	TGTGCCAGCAGCTTAATTGCGAGCACCGGGGAGCTGTTTTTT
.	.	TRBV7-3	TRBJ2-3	CASSYRSNTDTQYF	TGTGCCAGCAGCTACCGGAGCAACACAGATACGCAGTATTTT
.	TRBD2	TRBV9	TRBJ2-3	CASSVLTSGGDTQYF	TGTGCCAGCAGCGTCCTGACTAGCGGGGGAGATACGCAGTATTTT
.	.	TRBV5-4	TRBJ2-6	CATSSPGANGLTF	TGTGCCACCTCAAGTCCTGGGGCCAACGGCCTGACTTTC
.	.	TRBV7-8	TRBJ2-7	CASSIRRAESYEQYF	TGTGCCAGCAGCATCCGAAGAGCCGAGTCATACGAGCAGTACTTC
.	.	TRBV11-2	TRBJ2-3	CASSLRQSTDTQYF	TGTGCCAGCAGCTTACGACAGAGCACAGATACGCAGTATTTT
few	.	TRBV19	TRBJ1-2	CASSSGQQIYGYTF	TGTGCCAGTAGTTCAGGACAGCAGATTTATGGCTACACCTTC
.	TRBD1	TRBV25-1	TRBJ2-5	CASSGIDRDGETQYF	TGTGCCAGCAGTGGCATAGACAGGGATGGGGAGACCCAGTACTTC
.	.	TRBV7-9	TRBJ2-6	CASSLWGRGANVLTF	TGTGCCAGCAGCTTATGGGGGCGCGGGGCCAACGTCCTGACTTTC
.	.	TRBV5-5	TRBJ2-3	CASSLAGTDTQYF	TGTGCCAGCAGCTTGGCTGGCACAGATACGCAGTATTTT
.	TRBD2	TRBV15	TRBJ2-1	CATSRDLAGGWDEQFF	TGTGCCACCAGCAGAGATCTAGCGGGGGGCTGGGATGAGCAGTTCTTC
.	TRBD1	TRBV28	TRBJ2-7	CASSPGQVGTYEQYF	TGTGCCAGCAGTCCGGGACAGGTGGGGACCTACGAGCAGTACTTC
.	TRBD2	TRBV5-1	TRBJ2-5	CASSLGTSGGKETQYF	TGCGCCAGCAGCCTCGGGACTAGCGGGGGGAAAGAGACCCAGTACTTC
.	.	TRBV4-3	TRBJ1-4	CASSQDRNEKLFF	TGCGCCAGCAGCCAAGATCGGAATGAAAAACTGTTTTTT
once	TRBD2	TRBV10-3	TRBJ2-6	CAISELLAGSSGANVLTF	TGTGCCATCAGTGAGTTACTAGCGGGGAGCTCTGGGGCCAACGTCCTGACTTTC
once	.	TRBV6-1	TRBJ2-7	CASSEAVYEQYF	TGTGCCAGCAGTGAGGCCGTATACGAGCAGTACTTC
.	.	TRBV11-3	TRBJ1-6	CASSSEGRVGNSPLHF	TGTGCCAGCAGCTCGGAGGGTAGGGTGGGGAATTCACCCCTCCACTTT
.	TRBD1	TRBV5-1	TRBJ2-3	CASSLVAPGDRSTDTQYF	TGCGCCAGCAGCTTGGTGGCGCCCGGGGACAGAAGCACAGATACGCAGTATTTT
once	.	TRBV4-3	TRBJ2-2	CASSQEAGTGELFF	TGCGCCAGCAGCCAAGAGGCAGGGACCGGGGAGCTGTTTTTT
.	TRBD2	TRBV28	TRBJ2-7	CASSLAGGYSYEQYF	TGTGCCAGCAGTTTAGCGGGGGGTTATTCCTACGAGCAGTACTTC
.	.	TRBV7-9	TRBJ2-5	CASSSPISAGGPTQYF	TGTGCCAGCAGCTCACCAATTAGCGCCGGCGGGCCGACCCAGTACTTC
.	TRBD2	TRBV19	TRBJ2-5	CASSSWGEGRVQETQYF	TGTGCCAGTAGCTCCTGGGGGGAGGGCAGGGTACAAGAGACCCAGTACTTC
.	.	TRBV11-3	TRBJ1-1	CASSLTGNTEAFF	TGTGCCAGCAGCTTAACAGGCAACACTGAAGCTTTCTTT
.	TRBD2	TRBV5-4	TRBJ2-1	CASSFKLAGAMKQFF	TGTGCCAGCAGCTTTAAACTAGCGGGTGCAATGAAGCAGTTCTTC
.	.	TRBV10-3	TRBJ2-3	CAISDGRERDTQYF	TGTGCCATCAGTGATGGCCGGGAAAGGGATACGCAGTATTTT
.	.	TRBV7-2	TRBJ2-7	CASSSETGYEQYF	TGTGCCAGCAGCTCCGAGACTGGCTACGAGCAGTACTTC
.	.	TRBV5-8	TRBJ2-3	CASSFWLGSTDTQYF	TGTGCCAGCAGCTTTTGGCTAGGCAGCACAGATACGCAGTATTTT
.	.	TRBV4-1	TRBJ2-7	CASSPLSSYEQYF	TGCGCCAGCAGCCCTCTTTCGTCCTACGAGCAGTACTTC
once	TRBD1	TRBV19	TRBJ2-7	CASSVGTGNYEQYF	TGTGCCAGTAGTGTCGGGACAGGGAACTACGAGCAGTACTTC
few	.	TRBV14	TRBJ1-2	CASSQDRQNYGYTF	TGTGCCAGCAGCCAAGATAGACAGAACTATGGCTACACCTTC
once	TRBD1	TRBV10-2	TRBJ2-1	CASSEKTRWTGENEQFF	TGCGCCAGCAGTGAGAAGACCCGGTGGACAGGGGAGAATGAGCAGTTCTTC
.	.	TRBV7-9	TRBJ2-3	CSSSGFSGALRGDTQYF	TGTTCCAGCAGCGGATTCTCAGGGGCGCTGAGGGGGGATACGCAGTATTTT
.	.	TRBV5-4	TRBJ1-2	CASSILQDLSLGYTF	TGTGCCAGCAGCATCCTTCAGGATTTGTCGTTGGGCTACACCTTC
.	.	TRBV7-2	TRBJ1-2	CASSPTRGNYGYTF	TGTGCCAGCAGCCCAACTAGGGGGAACTATGGCTACACCTTC
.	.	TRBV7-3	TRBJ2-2	CASSNRESGELFF	TGTGCCAGCAGCAACCGGGAGTCCGGGGAGCTGTTTTTT
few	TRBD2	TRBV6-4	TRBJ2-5	CASIETSGGGGSQETQYF	TGTGCCAGCATCGAGACTAGCGGGGGAGGAGGGTCGCAAGAGACCCAGTACTTC
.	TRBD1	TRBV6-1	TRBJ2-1	CASSEGTGAVNEQFF	TGTGCCAGCAGTGAAGGGACAGGGGCCGTCAATGAGCAGTTCTTC
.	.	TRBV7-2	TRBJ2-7	CASSLSYEQYF	TGTGCCAGCAGCCTATCCTACGAGCAGTACTTC
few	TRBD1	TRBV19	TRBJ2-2	CASSIIRDRATGELFF	TGTGCCAGTAGTATAATTAGGGACAGGGCCACCGGGGAGCTGTTTTTT
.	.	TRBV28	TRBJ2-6	CASSLLAYGSSGNTGANVLTF	TGTGCCAGCAGTTTACTCGCTTATGGGTCGAGCGGCAACACTGGGGCCAACGTCCTGACTTTC
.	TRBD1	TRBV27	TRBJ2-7	CASRPGGIVKQYF	TGTGCCAGCAGACCAGGGGGCATAGTCAAGCAGTACTTC
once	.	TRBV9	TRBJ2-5	CASSNAPGETQYF	TGTGCCAGCAGCAACGCACCGGGGGAGACCCAGTACTTC
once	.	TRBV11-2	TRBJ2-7	CASSLGGRSHSYEQYF	TGTGCCAGCAGCTTAGGGGGGAGGTCCCACTCCTACGAGCAGTACTTC